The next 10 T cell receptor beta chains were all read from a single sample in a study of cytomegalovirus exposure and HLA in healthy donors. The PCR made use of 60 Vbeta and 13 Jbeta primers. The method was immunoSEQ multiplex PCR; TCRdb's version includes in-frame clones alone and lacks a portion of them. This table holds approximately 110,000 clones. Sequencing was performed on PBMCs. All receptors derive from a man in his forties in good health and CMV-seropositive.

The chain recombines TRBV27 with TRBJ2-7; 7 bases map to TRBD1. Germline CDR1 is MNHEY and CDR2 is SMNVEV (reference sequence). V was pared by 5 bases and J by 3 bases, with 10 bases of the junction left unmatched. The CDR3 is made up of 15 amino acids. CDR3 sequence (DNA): TGTGCCAGCAGTACCAGACAGGGTAAGGACTACGAGCAGTACTTC. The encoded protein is CASSTRQGKDYEQYF.

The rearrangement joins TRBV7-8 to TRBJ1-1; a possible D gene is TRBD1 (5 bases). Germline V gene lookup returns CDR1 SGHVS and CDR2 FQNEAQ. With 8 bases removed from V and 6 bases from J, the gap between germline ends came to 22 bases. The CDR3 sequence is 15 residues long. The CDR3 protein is CASASGGIRWSEAFF. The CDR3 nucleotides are TGTGCCAGCGCCTCTGGGGGGATCCGCTGGTCTGAAGCTTTCTTT.

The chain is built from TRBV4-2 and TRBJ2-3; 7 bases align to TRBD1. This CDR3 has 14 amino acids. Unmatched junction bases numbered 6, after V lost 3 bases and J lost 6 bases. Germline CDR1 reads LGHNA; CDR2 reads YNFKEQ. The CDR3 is CASSHDTRGDTQYF. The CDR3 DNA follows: TGTGCCAGCAGCCACGACACCAGGGGGGATACGCAGTATTTT.

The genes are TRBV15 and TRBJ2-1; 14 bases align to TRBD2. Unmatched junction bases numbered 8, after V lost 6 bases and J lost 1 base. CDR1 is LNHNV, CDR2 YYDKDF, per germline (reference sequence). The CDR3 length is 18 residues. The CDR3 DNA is TGTGCCACCAGTAGGCCTAGACTAGCGGGAGGGTCCTACAATGAGCAGTTCTTC. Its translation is CATSRPRLAGGSYNEQFF.

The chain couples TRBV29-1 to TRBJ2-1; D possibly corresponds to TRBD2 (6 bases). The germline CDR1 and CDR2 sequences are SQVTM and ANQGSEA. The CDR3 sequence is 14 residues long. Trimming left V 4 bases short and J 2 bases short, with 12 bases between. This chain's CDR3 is CSVVLGGPYNEQFF. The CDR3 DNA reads TGCAGCGTTGTCCTCGGAGGGCCCTACAATGAGCAGTTCTTC.

As DNA, the CDR3 is TGTGCCAGCAGCGTAGCTTCCCCAGGGGTTGGCGGGGAGCTGTTTTTT. It translates to CASSVASPGVGGELFF. The chain links TRBV9 to TRBJ2-2; weak D call: TRBD1 (6 bases). The CDR3 has 16 residues. V lost 0 bases and J lost 7, with 16 bases in between. The germline V gene has CDR1 SGDLS and CDR2 YYNGEE.

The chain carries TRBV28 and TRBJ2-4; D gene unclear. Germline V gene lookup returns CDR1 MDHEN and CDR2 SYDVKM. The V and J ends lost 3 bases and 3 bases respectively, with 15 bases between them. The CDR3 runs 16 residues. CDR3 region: CASSFVVSADKNIQYF. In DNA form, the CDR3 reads TGTGCCAGCAGTTTTGTGGTCTCGGCGGACAAAAACATTCAGTACTTC.

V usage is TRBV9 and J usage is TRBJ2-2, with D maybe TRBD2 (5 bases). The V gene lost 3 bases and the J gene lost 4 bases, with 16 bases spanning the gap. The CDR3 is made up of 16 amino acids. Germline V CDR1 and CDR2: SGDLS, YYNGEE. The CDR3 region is CASSADRADRTGELFF. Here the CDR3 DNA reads TGTGCCAGCAGCGCCGACCGAGCGGACCGCACCGGGGAGCTGTTTTTT.

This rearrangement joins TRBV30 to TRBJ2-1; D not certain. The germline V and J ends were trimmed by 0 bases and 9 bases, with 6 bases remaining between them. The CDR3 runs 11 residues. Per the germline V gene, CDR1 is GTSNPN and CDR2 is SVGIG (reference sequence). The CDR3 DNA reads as TGTGCCTGGAGTGTCAAGCGTGAGCAGTTCTTC. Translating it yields CAWSVKREQFF.

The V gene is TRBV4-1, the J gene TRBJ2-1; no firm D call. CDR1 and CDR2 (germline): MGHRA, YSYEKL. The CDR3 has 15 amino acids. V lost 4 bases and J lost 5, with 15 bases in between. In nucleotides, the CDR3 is TGCGCCAGCAGCCCCGAGTCCCTCTCGCACAATGAGCAGTTCTTC. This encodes CASSPESLSHNEQFF.